Presented here are 24 T cell receptor beta chains from one specimen sequenced in a study of shared clonotypes between healthy human individuals. TCRdb's table, derived via immunoSEQ multiplex PCR, lists solely in-frame clones and lacks some. The sample contains about 2,500,000 clones, 90% to 95% of which appear only once. Source material: naive CD4+ T cells sorted from blood. Subset in this sample: CD45RA+ positively selected. The receptors originated from a young man in good health.

The rearrangement uses TRBV9 and TRBJ2-1; TRBD2 is a possible D gene (6 bases). The CDR3 runs to 14 residues. Germline CDR1 reads SGDLS; CDR2 reads YYNGEE. Trimming took off 4 bases at V and 1 base at J, with 9 bases between the two ends. The chain's CDR3 is CASSSGLSYNEQFF. The CDR3 bases are TGTGCCAGCAGCTCGGGACTTTCCTACAATGAGCAGTTCTTC.

The chain uses TRBV10-3 and TRBJ2-7; weak D call: TRBD1 (6 bases). Trimming pared 7 bases from V and 3 bases from J, leaving 13 bases between. This CDR3 region has 13 residues. Germline V gene data show CDR1 as ENHRY and CDR2 as SYGVKD. The CDR3 spells CAINQDRYYEQYF. The CDR3 DNA sequence: TGTGCCATCAATCAGGACAGATACTACGAGCAGTACTTC.

The chain carries TRBV5-1 and TRBJ1-2; D ambiguous. The CDR3 has 16 amino acids. V was cut by 4 bases and J by 8 bases, with 24 bases left in between. Germline values: CDR1 SGHRS, CDR2 YFSETQ. CDR3 residues: CASSQVPFSVREGYTF. For the CDR3, the DNA is TGCGCCAGCAGCCAGGTCCCATTTTCGGTACGGGAGGGCTACACCTTC.

This clone has only one observation. Within the sample, other DNA sequences also encode this same CDR3. This chain links TRBV6-1 with TRBJ1-4; D perhaps matches TRBD1 (5 bases). This CDR3 contains 15 residues. Germline V gene lookup returns CDR1 MNHNS and CDR2 SASEGT. Trimming stripped 6 bases from V and 5 bases from J, with 16 bases between. CDR3 DNA: TGTGCCAGCAGCCGTACAGGCGGCGGCAATGAAAAACTGTTTTTT. As protein: CASSRTGGGNEKLFF.

The genes are TRBV6-1 and TRBJ1-3; tentatively, D is TRBD1 (5 bases). CDR3 length equals 13 residues. Germline V gene lookup returns CDR1 MNHNS and CDR2 SASEGT. With 4 bases removed from V and 9 bases from J, the gap between germline ends came to 13 bases. The CDR3 DNA reads TGTGCCAGCAGTGTTGAGGGGATGGGCACCATATATTTT. It yields the protein CASSVEGMGTIYF.

The chain is built from TRBV2 and TRBJ2-1; D remains ambiguous. Trimming removed 7 bases from V and 4 bases from J, with 8 bases in between. The CDR3 extends over 12 amino acids. Germline V gene lookup returns CDR1 SNHLY and CDR2 FYNNEI. CDR3 in amino acids: CASTLGYNEQFF. DNA of the CDR3: TGTGCCAGCACCCTGGGATACAATGAGCAGTTCTTC.

This clone was seen just once. One base away lies a much larger clone, so this may be a sequencing read error. Other DNA sequences in the sample encode the same CDR3. This chain joins TRBV5-1 and TRBJ1-1, with D hard to call. The CDR3 has 13 amino acids. V lost 4 bases, J lost 1 base, and 8 bases lay in between. The germline CDR1 and CDR2 sequences are SGHRS and YFSETQ. The CDR3 nucleotides are TGCGCCAGCAGCGTGGACGGGAACACTGAAGCTTTCTTT. Residues: CASSVDGNTEAFF.

This chain links TRBV28 with TRBJ1-1; a weak D match, TRBD1 (6 bases). The CDR3 totals 14 residues. Germline CDR1 MDHEN, CDR2 SYDVKM. Trimming took off 3 bases at V and 5 bases at J, with 13 bases between the two ends. The CDR3 sequence is CASSLGGGGTEAFF. The CDR3 DNA is TGTGCCAGCAGTTTGGGGGGCGGAGGGACTGAAGCTTTCTTT.

About this clone: Within the sample, other DNA sequences also encode this same CDR3. The chain is built from TRBV29-1 and TRBJ2-5; D perhaps matches TRBD2 (5 bases). V lost 4 bases and J lost 2, with 11 bases in between. CDR3 size: 13 residues. CDR1 SQVTM and CDR2 ANQGSEA come from the germline V gene. The CDR3 bases are TGCAGCGTTGGCGGGCGGCTACAAGAGACCCAGTACTTC. This translates into CSVGGRLQETQYF.

CDR3 in DNA: TGCGCCAGCATGGGCACCGGCACCGGGGAGCTGTTTTTT. It yields the protein CASMGTGTGELFF. The genes are TRBV5-1 and TRBJ2-2; D gene uncertain. Trimming removed 6 bases at V and 4 bases at J, with 10 bases between. Germline V gene sequence: CDR1 SGHRS, CDR2 YFSETQ. CDR3 length: 13 amino acids.

The chain couples TRBV7-2 to TRBJ2-3, with 7 bases matching TRBD2. The CDR3 sequence is 14 residues long. CDR1 is SGHTA, CDR2 FQGNSA, per germline. After removal of 8 bases from V and 2 bases from J, the junction contained 7 bases not matched to a gene. The CDR3 DNA reads TGTGCCAGCCACCGGGGACTAAACACAGATACGCAGTATTTT. This translates into CASHRGLNTDTQYF.

The genes are TRBV2 and TRBJ1-6; no reliable D call. This CDR3 is built from 12 residues. Germline CDR1 SNHLY, CDR2 FYNNEI. V lost 0 bases, J lost 11 bases, and 5 bases lay in between. CDR3 DNA sequence: TGTGCCAGCAGTGAAGCTGTTCCACCCCTCCACTTT. This codes for CASSEAVPPLHF. Drawing the rest from reference TRBV2 and TRBJ1-6, the complete variable domain is EPEVTQTPSHQVTQMGQEVILRCVPISNHLYFYWYRQILGQKVEFLVSFYNNEISEKSEIFDDQFSVERPDGSNFTLKIRSTKLEDSAMYFCASSEAVPPLHFGNGTRLTVT.

Comments on this clone: Distinct nucleotide sequences in the sample also encode this CDR3. The rearrangement links TRBV5-1 to TRBJ2-7; TRBD2 agrees at 11 bases. The CDR3 is made up of 15 amino acids. V shed 0 bases, J shed 7 bases, and the junction held 6 bases outside the gene matches. The V gene's germline CDR1 is SGHRS and CDR2 YFSETQ. For the CDR3, the DNA is TGCGCCAGCAGCTTGGGCCTAGCGGGAGGTCTAGAGCAGTACTTC. Translated, it gives CASSLGLAGGLEQYF.

The chain combines TRBV2 with TRBJ2-5; D is possibly TRBD2 (5 bases). Deletions cut 9 bases from V and 0 bases from J, with 14 bases between. The CDR3 is made up of 14 amino acids. Germline CDR1 is SNHLY and CDR2 is FYNNEI. The DNA for the CDR3 is TGTGCCAGGGGTGGGAGCCAGTACCAAGAGACCCAGTACTTC. Its protein is CARGGSQYQETQYF.

The chain links TRBV28 to TRBJ1-4, with a tentative D call TRBD1 (6 bases). This CDR3 spans 14 amino acids. The V gene's germline CDR1 is MDHEN and CDR2 SYDVKM. The germline V and J ends were trimmed by 7 bases and 4 bases, with 13 bases remaining between them. The CDR3 protein is CASTLAGVNEKLFF. In DNA form, the CDR3 reads TGTGCCAGCACCCTGGCAGGGGTTAATGAAAAACTGTTTTTT.

This clone was recorded once. This rearrangement joins TRBV18 to TRBJ1-1, with D uncertain. The CDR3 is 15 amino acids. Germline CDR1 is KGHSH and CDR2 is LQKENI. V was clipped by 6 bases and J by 1 base, with 15 bases between them. The CDR3 nucleotides read TGTGCCAGCTCGCCCAAGCCGGGTCAGAACACTGAAGCTTTCTTT. Its translation: CASSPKPGQNTEAFF.

V is TRBV5-1 and J is TRBJ2-5; TRBD1 matches 8 bases. Trimming removed 4 bases from V and 3 bases from J; junction bases left unmatched: 11. Germline loops: CDR1 SGHRS, CDR2 YFSETQ. The CDR3 has 16 residues. This chain's CDR3 is CASSAASRTGKETQYF. Here the CDR3 DNA reads TGCGCCAGCAGCGCAGCCTCCCGGACAGGGAAAGAGACCCAGTACTTC.

The chain uses TRBV10-3 and TRBJ2-7, with TRBD2 matching over 14 bases. The V gene's germline CDR1 is ENHRY and CDR2 SYGVKD. J lost 2 bases, V lost 6 bases, and 3 bases had no gene match. This CDR3 contains 15 residues. The CDR3, as DNA: TGTGCCATCAGGCAGACTAGCGGGGGGGCCTACGAGCAGTACTTC. It codes for CAIRQTSGGAYEQYF.

The count of this clone is one. This CDR3 is also generated by other DNA sequences in the sample. The chain couples TRBV5-1 to TRBJ1-3; TRBD1 agrees at 7 bases. Germline lookup yields CDR1 SGHRS and CDR2 YFSETQ. This CDR3 has 14 amino acids. V lost 4 bases, J lost 2 bases, and 3 bases stayed unmatched. The CDR3 nucleotides read TGCGCCAGCAGCCTCGACAGGGCTGGAAACACCATATATTTT. Translation: CASSLDRAGNTIYF.

CDR3 in amino acids: CASTLAVPCFPYEQYF. CDR3 coding DNA: TGCGCCAGCACACTAGCCGTGCCCTGCTTTCCTTACGAGCAGTACTTC. The V gene is TRBV23-1, the J gene TRBJ2-7; maybe TRBD2 (6 bases). TRBV23-1 is filed as an ORF, its function uncertain. Trimming took 7 bases from V and 4 from J, leaving 23 bases between them. CDR3 length: 16 residues.

The chain recombines TRBV5-4 with TRBJ2-5; 8 positions agree with TRBD1. This CDR3 contains 18 residues. After removal of 0 bases from V and 2 bases from J, the junction contained 12 bases not matched to a gene. Germline assignment: CDR1 SGHNT and CDR2 YYREEE (reference sequence). The CDR3 DNA reads TGTGCCAGCAGCTTGGATTTGTGGACAGGGAGCCTACAAGAGACCCAGTACTTC. Protein sequence: CASSLDLWTGSLQETQYF.

The rearrangement joins TRBV19 to TRBJ1-6; the D is unclear. V lost 4 bases and J lost 8, with 21 bases in between. CDR3 size: 17 residues. Germline-derived CDR1 and CDR2 are LNHDA and SQIVND (reference sequence). CDR3 sequence reads: CASSTRQWEGSYSPLHF. CDR3 nucleotide sequence: TGTGCCAGTAGTACCCGCCAGTGGGAGGGATCCTATTCACCCCTCCACTTT.

This clone was detected only a few times. Distinct nucleotide sequences in the sample also encode this CDR3. V gene TRBV6-5 combines with J gene TRBJ1-5; D may be TRBD1 (5 bases). V was shortened by 5 bases and J by 1 base, with 12 bases between the two germline ends. The CDR3 has 15 residues. Germline CDR1 MNHEY, CDR2 SVGAGI. The CDR3 bases are TGTGCCAGCAGTCCCCAGGGTAGAAGCAATCAGCCCCAGCATTTT. The encoded protein is CASSPQGRSNQPQHF.

The V and J genes are TRBV5-1 and TRBJ1-6; no reliable D call. V gave up 2 bases and J gave up 10 bases, with 16 bases separating them. The CDR3 runs 15 residues. The germline CDR1 and CDR2 sequences are SGHRS and YFSETQ. The CDR3 sequence: CASSFQLGDVSPLHF. CDR3 in DNA: TGCGCCAGCAGCTTTCAATTAGGCGACGTCTCACCCCTCCACTTT.